This TCR beta chain came from a study of blood T cell repertoires in COVID-19. Individuals aged about 18 to 89 years were recruited from around 22 US areas. Cohort 3 recovery required two negative PCRs, clearance, or symptom resolution. The table came from immunoSEQ multiplex PCR; TCRdb's copy has only in-frame clones and leaves some out. The table records around 220,000 clones, 85% to 95% of them present only once. With 6 bases clipped from V and 4 bases from J, the junction kept 5 bases outside the gene matches. This CDR3 has 14 residues. CDR1 and CDR2 from the germline V gene are SNHLY and FYNNEI. This clonotype was obtained from a woman aged 18-29 years who had recovered from COVID-19. The rearrangement uses TRBV2 and TRBJ1-5, with 8 nucleotides matching TRBD1. Material: PBMCs or T cells enriched from blood (not recorded which). Here the CDR3 reads CASSLTGVNQPQHF. CDR3 sequence (DNA): TGTGCCAGCAGCCTGACAGGGGTAAATCAGCCCCAGCATTTT.